This entry features one T cell receptor (beta chain) sequence. Its cognate antigen has yet to be identified. The input lacks base qualities; no much larger clone sits a single base away. The source of the sample is a study of blood T cell repertoires in COVID-19 (TCRdb year 2020). Study-level background: The collaborator samples originated in the United States, Italy and Spain and spanned the acute and convalescent phases of COVID-19. The material from the prospective study consisted of cDNA or gDNA derived from T cells, B-cell-depleted T cells, or PBMCs. The dataset comprised deeply sampled blood TCRbeta repertoires from subjects exposed to, actively infected with, or recovered from COVID-19. The repertoires were released in a freely available public database meant as a resource for research on the immune response to SARS-CoV-2. Samples came from the ongoing ImmuneRACE study (first 160 participants) plus 1,254 subjects from 6 global collaborators. The sample metadata nearly always contained a de-identified subject ID, COVID-19 status, age in years and sex. Where available, HLA class I and class II types were taken from metadata supplied by the sample provider and were not determined by assay-based typing. Findings and caveats that apply to the study as a whole: Clinical and demographic metadata were provided uncurated, with the amount varying by source and participant.

Each collaborating institution followed its own protocols to collect whole blood in K2EDTA tubes. For TCRbeta analysis, collaborator samples were shipped as frozen whole blood, as isolated PBMCs, or as DNA extracted from either sample type. Including cysteine and phenylalanine, the CDR3 has 15 amino acids. Of all the DNA, just the CDR3 is kept, 45 bases in frame from base 1. Relative to germline, V is 4 bases shorter and J is 4 bases shorter, with 14 bases between their ends. According to the germline V gene (reference sequence), CDR1 reads LNHDA and CDR2 reads SQIVND. TCRbeta CDR3 regions were amplified from genomic DNA by means of the immunoSEQ Assay, a bias-controlled multiplex PCR. Under the source paper's analysis protocol: Within the assay, amplification of reference gene primers was used to estimate how many nucleated cells each sample contained. To quantify the absolute abundance of each unique TCRbeta CDR3 rearrangement, sequence reads were collapsed and filtered. For each sample, productive Simpson clonality was calculated as the square root of Simpson's diversity index across productive rearrangements. Held by TCRdb, this immuneACCESS table contains in-frame sequences only and omits some clones. Under half of the omission traces to an unresolved V gene where checked; the cause of the rest is unknown. D and trimming were read from the DNA, whereas the V and J calls and clone size are those reported in that table. The sample table holds more than 95,000 clones, of which about 80% were seen once. The top ten clones comprise more than 3% of the sample.

Source material: peripheral blood. The clonotype originates from a woman aged 45-59 years with acute or convalescent COVID-19. The chain was built from TRBV19 and TRBJ1-3, and TRBD1 may be the D gene, going by 6 matching bases. CDR3 reads: CASSRQAALGNTIYF. The nucleotide sequence is TGTGCCAGTAGTAGACAGGCGGCCCTCGGAAACACCATATATTTT. Full variable domain (CDR3 extended with the reference TRBV19 and TRBJ1-3 proteins): DGGITQSPKYLFRKEGQNVTLSCEQNLNHDAMYWYRQDPGQGLRLIYYSQIVNDFQKGDIAEGYSVSREKKESFPLTVTSAQKNPTAFYLCASSRQAALGNTIYFGEGSWLTVV.